This TCR beta chain was profiled in a study of blood T cell repertoires in COVID-19. About the research overall: Sites across the United States, Italy and Spain contributed samples from acute and convalescent COVID-19. PBMCs, B-cell-depleted T cells, or T cells were the source of the cDNA or gDNA that made up the material.

Germline V lookup: CDR1 KGHSH, CDR2 LQKENI. With 5 bases removed from V and 1 base from J, the gap between germline ends came to 8 bases. The CDR3 consists of 13 residues. Per the authors' pipeline: Scientists estimated how many nucleated cells there were by amplifying reference gene primers. Generated by immunoSEQ multiplex PCR, the TCRdb table keeps only in-frame clones and is missing some. D and trimming were read from the DNA, whereas the V and J calls and clone size are those reported in that table. The sample holds under 300,000 clones, roughly four fifths seen once. This TCR was recovered from a woman in her sixties with active or convalescent COVID-19. The sample taken for sequencing was peripheral blood. This chain links TRBV18 with TRBJ1-1, with a tentative D call TRBD1 (5 bases). The CDR3 is CASSSTGNTEAFF. The CDR3 region has the DNA TGTGCCAGCTCAAGTACAGGGAACACTGAAGCTTTCTTT.